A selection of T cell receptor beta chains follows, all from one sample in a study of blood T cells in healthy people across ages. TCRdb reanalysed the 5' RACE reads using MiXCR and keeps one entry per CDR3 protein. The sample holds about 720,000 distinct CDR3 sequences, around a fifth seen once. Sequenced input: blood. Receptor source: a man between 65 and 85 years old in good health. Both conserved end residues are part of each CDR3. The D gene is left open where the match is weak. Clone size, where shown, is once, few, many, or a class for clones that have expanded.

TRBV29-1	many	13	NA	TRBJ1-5	CSVALDSNQPQHF	TGCAGCGTTGCTCTCGACAGCAATCAGCCCCAGCATTTT
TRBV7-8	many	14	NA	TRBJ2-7	CASSLSENSYEQYF	TGTGCCAGCAGCTTATCGGAGAACTCCTACGAGCAGTACTTC
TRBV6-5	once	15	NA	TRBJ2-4	CASRPGGLAKNIQYF	TGTGCCAGCAGACCCGGGGGACTAGCCAAAAACATTCAGTACTTC
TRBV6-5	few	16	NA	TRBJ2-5	CASSSTFRTGQETQYF	TGTGCCAGCAGTTCCACCTTTCGGACTGGCCAAGAGACCCAGTACTTC
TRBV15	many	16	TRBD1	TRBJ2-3	CATSTSWTGDTDTQYF	TGTGCCACCAGCACATCCTGGACAGGGGACACAGATACGCAGTATTTT
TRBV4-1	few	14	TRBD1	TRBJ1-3	CASSQLDRENTIYF	TGCGCCAGCAGCCAGTTGGACAGGGAAAACACCATATATTTT
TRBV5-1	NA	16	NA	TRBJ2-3	CASSSEGRIRTDTQYF	TGCGCCAGCAGCTCTGAGGGACGGATTCGCACAGATACGCAGTATTTT
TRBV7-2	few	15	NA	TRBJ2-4	CASSLAAQQPNIQYF	TGTGCCAGCAGCTTAGCGGCCCAACAGCCAAACATTCAGTACTTC
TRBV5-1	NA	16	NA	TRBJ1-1	CASSLGSYTGNTEAFF	TGCGCCAGCAGCTTGGGGTCATATACGGGAAACACTGAAGCTTTCTTT
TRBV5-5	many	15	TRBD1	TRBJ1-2	CASSRDRGHLYGYTF	TGTGCCAGCAGCCGGGACAGGGGGCATCTGTATGGCTACACCTTC
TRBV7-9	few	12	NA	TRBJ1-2	CASSFWGGGYTF	TGTGCCAGCAGCTTTTGGGGTGGTGGCTACACCTTC
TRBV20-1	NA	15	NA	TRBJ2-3	CSALQWASSTDTQYF	TGCAGTGCTTTACAGTGGGCTAGTAGTACAGATACGCAGTATTTT
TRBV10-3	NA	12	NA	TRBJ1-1	CAIRGDLSEAFF	TGTGCCATCAGGGGGGACCTCAGTGAAGCTTTCTTT
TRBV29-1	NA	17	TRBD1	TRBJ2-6	CSPQSRTGEAGANVLTF	TGCAGCCCTCAATCCCGGACAGGGGAGGCTGGGGCCAACGTCCTGACTTTC
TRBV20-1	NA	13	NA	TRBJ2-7	CSARDPGLYEQYF	TGCAGTGCTAGAGATCCAGGCCTCTACGAGCAGTACTTC
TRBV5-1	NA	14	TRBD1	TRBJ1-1	CASSLETGGTEASF	TGCGCCAGCAGCTTGGAGACAGGGGGCACTGAAGCTTCCTTT
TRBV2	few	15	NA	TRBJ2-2	CASRRDSVNTGELFF	TGTGCCAGCAGAAGAGACAGCGTGAACACCGGGGAGCTGTTTTTT